This T cell receptor (beta chain) was sequenced for a study of early T cells in non-severe SARS-CoV-2 infection. About the research overall: Chains were not paired, and sequencing was done on bulk RNA from unsorted whole blood.

Study-wide results and limits: VDJdb-based matching was biased toward anti-spike CD8 responses and missed private and CD4 specificities.

As regards this clonotype: Its antigen is unidentified.

Germline assignment: CDR1 MNHEY and CDR2 SMNVEV (reference sequence). The CDR3 totals 13 residues. V was shortened by 2 bases and J by 1 base, with 5 bases between the two germline ends. Unique molecular identifier tags were affixed to discrete cDNA molecules. TCRdb re-analysed the 5' RACE reads in MiXCR, keeping a single row per CDR3 protein. This table has more than 50,000 distinct CDR3 sequences, 5.6% appearing once. The sequence was collected from an adult who was a healthcare worker with PCR-confirmed SARS-CoV-2 infection or an uninfected control (not recorded which). Material for sequencing was whole blood. This chain joins TRBV27 and TRBJ1-1; D gene uncertain. CDR3 nucleotides: TGTGCCAGCAGTTTACACAGGAACACTGAAGCTTTCTTT. It is translated as CASSLHRNTEAFF.